What follows describes a single T cell receptor beta chain. Expressed TCRB transcripts got sequenced, as all isolated RNA was reverse transcribed. TCRdb's copy holds only in-frame clones and misses some; the assay was immunoSEQ multiplex PCR. The sample records hundreds of thousands of clones, around 15% being singletons. The data belong to a study of beta chain features in type 1 diabetes. V was pared by 0 bases and J by 6 bases, with 13 bases between. CDR3 length: 15 amino acids. The germline gives CDR1 SGHRS, CDR2 YFSETQ. Sequenced: naive CD4+ T cells from blood. The receptor was isolated from a man in his late teens or twenties in good health. This chain joins TRBV5-1 and TRBJ2-1; D might be TRBD1 (5 bases). The CDR3 region has the DNA TGCGCCAGCAGCTTGGTGACGAAAACAGGCAATGAGCAGTTCTTC. Its translation is CASSLVTKTGNEQFF.